This is a list of T cell receptor beta chains from one sample in a study of early T cells in non-severe SARS-CoV-2 infection. TCRdb used MiXCR to reprocess the 5' RACE reads, holding one entry per CDR3 protein. The sample consists of 84,000 or so distinct CDR3 sequences, about 12% of them appearing once. The specimen sequenced was whole blood. Receptors originate from an adult who was a healthcare worker with PCR-confirmed SARS-CoV-2 infection or an uninfected control (not recorded which). Each CDR3 is given with its conserved first and last residue. A D gene is named only where the DNA matches it firmly. Where a row states a size, it is once, few, many or the class of an expanded clone; other rows omit it.

cdr3_nt	cdr3_aa	v_call	j_call	clone_size	d_call
TGCAGCGTTGAACCAGGGAACAATGAGCAGTTCTTC	CSVEPGNNEQFF	TRBV29-1	TRBJ2-1	NA	NA
TGTGCCTGGACGCGAGATAGCAATCAGCCCCAGCATTTT	CAWTRDSNQPQHF	TRBV30	TRBJ1-5	many	NA
TGTGCCAGCAGCCTCTATGGTGAAGCTTTCTTT	CASSLYGEAFF	TRBV3-1	TRBJ1-1	NA	NA
TGTGCCAGCAGCTTAGATCTCCGCTACAATGAGCAGTTCTTC	CASSLDLRYNEQFF	TRBV7-9	TRBJ2-1	many	NA
TGTGCCAGCAGCGCACCGGGACAACGAATTACCTATGGCTACACCTTC	CASSAPGQRITYGYTF	TRBV7-9	TRBJ1-2	NA	NA
TGCAGCGTTGAGGTGGGAGTTACAGATACGCAGTATTTT	CSVEVGVTDTQYF	TRBV29-1	TRBJ2-3	many	NA
TGTGCCAGCAGTTTACAGGACAGTAGGAACTTTGAGCAGTTCTTC	CASSLQDSRNFEQFF	TRBV28	TRBJ2-1	NA	NA
TGTGCCAGCAATGACAGGGTCCCTTTGACTGAAGCTTTCTTT	CASNDRVPLTEAFF	TRBV6-6	TRBJ1-1	many	TRBD1
TGTGCCAGCAGTTACCAATCGAGAGGAATCAATCAGCCCCAGCATTTT	CASSYQSRGINQPQHF	TRBV6-6	TRBJ1-5	many	NA
TGTGCCAGCAGCTTGGGACGACAAACCAATAATTCACCCCTCCACTTT	CASSLGRQTNNSPLHF	TRBV5-4	TRBJ1-6	few	NA
TGCGCCAGCAGCTTGGACGGGAACTATGGCTACACCTTC	CASSLDGNYGYTF	TRBV5-1	TRBJ1-2	many	NA
TGTGCCAGCAGTGGGCCGGATAGCAATCAGCCCCAGCATTTT	CASSGPDSNQPQHF	TRBV25-1	TRBJ1-5	many	NA
TGTGCCAGCAGGGGGCCAGGGTTCTACGAGCAGTACTTC	CASRGPGFYEQYF	TRBV12-3/TRBV12-4	TRBJ2-7	many	NA
TGTGCTAGCAGCACTAGCGGGATGGATACGCAGTATTTT	CASSTSGMDTQYF	TRBV7-7	TRBJ2-3	few	TRBD2
TGTGCCAGCAGCCCGCGTCCCCTGAACACTGAAGCTTTCTTT	CASSPRPLNTEAFF	TRBV3-1	TRBJ1-1	many	NA
TGCAGCGTTGAAAACAGGGGTAACTATGGCTACACCTTC	CSVENRGNYGYTF	TRBV29-1	TRBJ1-2	NA	TRBD1
TGCAGTGCTAGACAAGCCGGGACAGGGTCCGGGGAGCTGTTTTTT	CSARQAGTGSGELFF	TRBV20-1	TRBJ2-2	many	TRBD1
TGCAGCGTTGAAGGATATAGCGAAAACAATGAGCAGTTCTTC	CSVEGYSENNEQFF	TRBV29-1	TRBJ2-1	many	NA
TGTGCCAGTAGATCTCGGCGGGAGAGCGGGGAGCTGTTTTTT	CASRSRRESGELFF	TRBV19	TRBJ2-2	NA	TRBD2
TGTGCCAGCAGCTTCCCGGGACTAGCGGGGGGGCCCGGAGATACGCAGTATTTT	CASSFPGLAGGPGDTQYF	TRBV7-9	TRBJ2-3	few	TRBD2
TGCAGTGCTAGAGATGGGGGGAAGGTGGGCACTGAAGCTTTCTTT	CSARDGGKVGTEAFF	TRBV20-1	TRBJ1-1	many	NA
TGTGCCAGCAGTTACAGGACAGGGGTGATAACACCCCTCCACTTT	CASSYRTGVITPLHF	TRBV6-2/TRBV6-3	TRBJ1-6	few	TRBD1
TGTGCCAGCGGCACGAGACAGGGCTACGAGCAGTACTTC	CASGTRQGYEQYF	TRBV7-8	TRBJ2-7	NA	TRBD1
TGTGCCACCAGTGATCCTCTGACCGGGGGCTATACCGGGGAGCTGTTTTTT	CATSDPLTGGYTGELFF	TRBV24-1	TRBJ2-2	few	NA
TGCGCCAGCAGCCAAGAAGTGTCGGGTTTACGTCAGCCCCAGCATTTT	CASSQEVSGLRQPQHF	TRBV4-1	TRBJ1-5	many	NA
TGTGCCATCCATCCGCAGGCCGGGGGCACTGAAGCTTTCTTT	CAIHPQAGGTEAFF	TRBV3-1	TRBJ1-1	NA	NA